Each of the 29 T cell receptor beta chains below was sequenced from the same sample in a study of tissue T cells after allogeneic stem cell transplantation (dated by TCRdb to between 2021 and 2024). The time point label of this sample denotes: mouse harvest day 7 after allogeneic transplant. Each mouse graft consisted of 10^7 T-cell-depleted bone marrow cells plus 10^6 splenic CD5+ T cells and was given by tail vein injection. Library preparation employed the immunoSEQ multiplex PCR assay. What TCRdb holds here is the immuneACCESS table cut down to in-frame rearrangements. Part of the clones is not present; checked against another copy, under half of the missing clones reflect an unresolved V gene, and the others are unexplained. Across this sample there are roughly 7,700 clones, with over 35% seen only once. Jointly, the top ten make up about 2.2% of the sample. The sample was skin. The receptor source for this set is a female BALB/c mouse given C57BL/6 T cells with graft-versus-host disease after an allogeneic hematopoietic cell transplant.

This clone showed up just a few times. The genes are named according to mouse. With the read ending 1 residue before the CDR3 end, the germline J gene is used to fill in that end. This rearrangement joins TRBV26 to TRBJ1-6, with TRBD1 as a possible D gene (6 bases). TRBJ1-6 is noted as an ORF with a role that remains uncertain. The CDR3 is 16 amino acids. In germline, CDR1 is KGHPV, CDR2 FQNQEV (reference sequence). V was shortened by 3 bases and J by 0 bases, with 9 bases between the two germline ends. The CDR3 DNA, read in part, is TGTGCCAGCAGTCTCCAGGGGCCTTCCTATAATTCGCCCCTCTAC. Translation gives CASSLQGPSYNSPLY. From start to end, the CDR3 is CASSLQGPSYNSPLYF.

This clone was recorded a few times. The genes and germline here are from mouse. Incomplete CDR3 DNA: TGTGCCAGCAGTCCCGGGGCAAACACAGAAGTCTTC. It yields the protein CASSPGANTEVF. The full CDR3 protein reads CASSPGANTEVFF. The chain joins TRBV26 to TRBJ1-1; no clear D gene. Coverage ceases 1 residue before the CDR3 finishes, and the germline J gene fills in the end. This CDR3 region has 13 residues. V was pared by 4 bases and J by 0 bases, with 6 bases between. Germline-derived CDR1 and CDR2 are KGHPV and FQNQEV (reference sequence).

Notes on this clone: Gene names and germline match the mouse. The read ends 1 residue before the CDR3 terminus; that terminus is restored from the germline J gene. The rearrangement links TRBV26 to TRBJ2-2; the D gene is possibly TRBD1 (6 bases). There are 14 residues in the CDR3. Germline values: CDR1 KGHPV, CDR2 FQNQEV (reference sequence). V gave up 4 bases and J gave up 1 base, with 7 bases separating them. CDR3 DNA, as far as it was read: TGTGCCAGCAGTCGGACAGTAAACACCGGGCAGCTCTAC. It encodes CASSRTVNTGQLY. The whole CDR3 reads CASSRTVNTGQLYF.

In the case of this clone: The gene names given are mouse names. The CDR3 here is CASSLYATANTEVFF. The DNA read from the CDR3 is TGTGCCAGCAGTCTGTATGCGACAGCAAACACAGAAGTCTTC. The V gene is TRBV24, the J gene TRBJ1-1, with D maybe TRBD1 (5 bases). The CDR3 goes on 1 residue after the read ends, and that part is filled in from the germline J gene. Trimming removed 0 bases at V and 0 bases at J, with 8 bases between. The CDR3 extends over 15 amino acids. Germline V gene sequence: CDR1 KGHTA, CDR2 FRNEEI.

Notes on this clone: The genes are named according to mouse. The CDR3 extends 1 residue past the end of the read, so its final part is completed from the germline J gene. The chain recombines TRBV13-2 with TRBJ2-7; D not certain. CDR3 length equals 12 residues. The V and J ends lost 2 bases and 4 bases respectively, with 7 bases between them. The germline V gene has CDR1 NNHNN and CDR2 SYGAGS (reference sequence). CDR3 loop: CASGDRTYEQYF. The CDR3 DNA, read in part, is TGTGCCAGCGGTGACCGGACGTATGAACAGTAC.

Turning to this clone: The listed genes are named as in mouse. The CDR3 is cut off 1 residue early in the read; its end comes from the germline J gene. The chain recombines TRBV26 with TRBJ1-6, with D unresolved. TRBJ1-6 falls under the ORF class, with uncertain function. Germline V CDR1 and CDR2: KGHPV, FQNQEV (reference sequence). V was cut by 6 bases and J by 5 bases, with 8 bases left in between. This CDR3 contains 13 residues. Partial CDR3 DNA: TGTGCCAGCAGCTTACAAGATAATTCGCCCCTCTAC. Translated, it gives CASSLQDNSPLY. The entire CDR3 protein is CASSLQDNSPLYF.

Of note for this clone: Any gene name here is a mouse gene name. The read stops 1 residue short of the end of the CDR3; the missing end is completed from the germline J gene. The chain links TRBV20 to TRBJ2-7; TRBD1 agrees at 8 bases. The CDR3 length is 14 residues. V shed 1 base, J shed 2 bases, and the junction held 4 bases outside the gene matches. The V gene's germline CDR1 is GFQATS and CDR2 STVNSAI. The CDR3 protein is CGARGPGQAYEQYF. The part of the CDR3 DNA that was read is TGTGGTGCTAGGGGTCCGGGACAGGCCTATGAACAGTAC.

Concerning this clone itself: Genes and germline come from the mouse. CDR3: CASSFWGAQDTQYF. The CDR3 bases that were read are TGTGCCAGCAGCTTCTGGGGGGCCCAAGACACCCAGTAC. The chain carries TRBV3 and TRBJ2-5, with TRBD2 matching over 8 bases. The sequence runs out 1 residue before the end of the CDR3; the remainder is reconstructed from the germline J gene. This CDR3 region has 14 residues. J gave up 2 bases and V 3 bases, and 1 base lay outside the gene matches. Looked up from germline, CDR1 is SNHLY and CDR2 is FYNGKV (reference sequence).

A remark on this clone: Gene and germline names: mouse. The read ends 1 residue before the CDR3 terminus; that terminus is restored from the germline J gene. V gene TRBV13-1 combines with J gene TRBJ2-4, with 10 nucleotides matching TRBD2. The CDR3 runs to 16 residues. V lost 1 base and J lost 0; bases outside the gene matches: 2. Germline CDR1 is NSHNY and CDR2 is SYGAGN. The chain's CDR3 is CASSDSWGGSQNTLYF. Partial CDR3 DNA: TGTGCCAGCAGTGATAGCTGGGGGGGCAGTCAAAACACCTTGTAC.

About this clone: Any gene name here is a mouse gene name. The sequence runs out 1 residue before the end of the CDR3; the remainder is reconstructed from the germline J gene. The chain links TRBV19 to TRBJ2-5; 7 bases line up with TRBD2. Germline V gives CDR1 FNHDT, CDR2 SITEND (reference sequence). Losses at the gene ends were 2 bases for V and 3 bases for J; bases not matched to a gene: 3. The CDR3 is 14 residues long. The covered CDR3 bases are TGTGCCAGCAGTATGGGCTGGGGGCAAGACACCCAGTAC. Residues: CASSMGWGQDTQY. The full CDR3 is CASSMGWGQDTQYF. The entire variable domain, with the rest obtained from reference TRBV19 and TRBJ2-5, is as follows: GGIITQTPKFLIGQEGQKLTLKCQQNFNHDTMYWYRQDSGKGLRLIYYSITENDLQKGDLSEGYDASREKKSSFSLTVTSAQKNEMAVFLCASSMGWGQDTQYFGPGTRLLVL.

On this clone: All gene names here are mouse names. The read halts 1 residue ahead of the CDR3 end, with the missing end drawn from the germline J gene. The chain is built from TRBV3 and TRBJ2-3; 10 positions match TRBD2. Germline V gene data show CDR1 as SNHLY and CDR2 as FYNGKV (reference sequence). With 4 bases clipped from V and 3 bases from J, the junction kept 1 base outside the gene matches. The CDR3 is 14 residues long. The part of the CDR3 DNA that was read is TGTGCCAGCAGCTCGGACTGGGGGGCAGAAACGCTGTAT. It encodes CASSSDWGAETLY. The entire CDR3 reads CASSSDWGAETLYF.

In this sample, this clone turned up a few times. Mouse germline and gene names are used. The missing CDR3 end, 1 residue past where the read stops, is filled in from the germline J gene. This rearrangement joins TRBV26 to TRBJ1-2, with TRBD1 matching 8 bases. V dropped 5 bases and J dropped 0; count of bases not matched to a gene: 5. CDR3 length equals 15 residues. Looked up from germline, CDR1 is KGHPV and CDR2 is FQNQEV (reference sequence). CDR3 residues: CASSLWTGPNSDYTF. The part of the CDR3 DNA that was read is TGTGCCAGCAGTTTGTGGACAGGGCCAAACTCCGACTACACC.

Turning to this clone: Mouse germline and gene names are used. Sequencing ends 1 residue short of the CDR3 end; the germline J gene provides the rest. The chain joins TRBV26 to TRBJ1-4, with D hard to call. Germline V CDR1 and CDR2: KGHPV, FQNQEV (reference sequence). The V and J ends lost 6 bases and 0 bases respectively, with 2 bases between them. The CDR3 sequence is 12 residues long. Partial CDR3 DNA: TGTGCCAGCAGGGTTTCCAACGAAAGATTATTT. Amino acid sequence: CASRVSNERLF. The whole CDR3 protein reads CASRVSNERLFF.

Regarding this clone: The genes and germline here are from mouse. The read comes to an end 1 residue before the CDR3 does, leaving the germline J gene to fill in the end. This chain connects TRBV23 to TRBJ2-7; the table's D call, TRBD1, has no DNA check behind it. The CDR3 is 14 residues long. Germline CDR1 and CDR2: KGHTA and FQNQQP. Partial CDR3 DNA: TGCTCCAGCAGTCAACAGGGGAGCTCCTATGAACAGTAC. Its translation is CSSSQQGSSYEQY. The complete CDR3 protein is CSSSQQGSSYEQYF.

Comment on this clone: The germline and genes are mouse ones. The read comes to an end 1 residue before the CDR3 does, leaving the germline J gene to fill in the end. The chain recombines TRBV12-2 with TRBJ2-4, with D perhaps matching TRBD2 (7 bases). The CDR3 length is 15 residues. V lost 2 bases to trimming and J lost 0 bases, with 11 bases between them. Germline loops: CDR1 SGHLS, CDR2 HYDKME. This chain's CDR3 is CASSPGGASQNTLYF. Partial CDR3 DNA: TGTGCCAGCTCTCCGGGGGGCGCAAGTCAAAACACCTTGTAC.

A note on this clone: The genes are named according to mouse. With the read ending 1 residue before the CDR3 end, the germline J gene is used to fill in that end. The chain recombines TRBV23 with TRBJ1-1; TRBD1, the D gene given by the table, was not confirmed from the DNA. Germline V gene sequence: CDR1 KGHTA, CDR2 FQNQQP. The CDR3 is 14 residues long. The CDR3 spells CSSSQGTANTEVFF. CDR3 DNA (partial): TGCTCCAGCAGTCAAGGGACAGCAAACACAGAAGTCTTC.

This clone was counted a few times. All gene names here are mouse names. The read ends 1 residue before the CDR3 terminus; that terminus is restored from the germline J gene. The V gene is TRBV3, the J gene TRBJ1-3, with D uncertain. The length of the CDR3 is 12 residues. The ends were cut back, 4 bases at V and 0 bases at J, with 1 base in the middle. Germline assignment: CDR1 SNHLY and CDR2 FYNGKV (reference sequence). The CDR3 loop is CASSSSGNTLYF. The CDR3 bases that were read are TGTGCCAGCAGCTCTTCTGGAAATACGCTCTAT.

This clone was seen more than once but under ten times. These gene names are mouse names. The read stops 1 residue short of the end of the CDR3; the missing end is completed from the germline J gene. The chain carries TRBV2 and TRBJ2-7; 8 bases agree with TRBD2. There are 15 residues in the CDR3. V gave up 0 bases and J gave up 6 bases; unmatched junction bases: 7. Germline V gene sequence: CDR1 LGHNA, CDR2 YSYQKL. The part of the CDR3 DNA that was read is TGTGCCAGCAGCCAAGAGTTCCTGGGGGGTTTTGAACAGTAC. This codes for CASSQEFLGGFEQY. The whole CDR3 sequence reads CASSQEFLGGFEQYF.

Concerning this clone: Genes here carry mouse names. The read is 1 residue too short to cover the CDR3 end, so that end is filled in from the germline J gene. The chain is built from TRBV20 and TRBJ2-4; D is perhaps TRBD1 (6 bases). Germline CDR1 is GFQATS and CDR2 is STVNSAI. The V end was cut by 6 bases, the J end by 2 bases, with 12 bases between. CDR3 length: 13 amino acids. The CDR3 protein is CGANRDNQNTLYF. Incomplete CDR3 DNA: TGTGGTGCCAACCGGGACAATCAAAACACCTTGTAC.

This clone was counted only a few times. Gene names are the mouse ones. Read sequence stops 1 residue before the CDR3 end, and the germline J gene provides the missing end. This chain links TRBV3 with TRBJ2-2; possibly TRBD2 for D (6 bases). Germline V gene sequence: CDR1 SNHLY, CDR2 FYNGKV (reference sequence). The CDR3 is made up of 15 amino acids. Trimming removed 2 bases from V and 1 base from J, with 8 bases in between. The CDR3: CASSLILGNTGQLYF. Partial CDR3 DNA: TGTGCCAGCAGCTTAATACTGGGAAACACCGGGCAGCTCTAC.

On this clone itself: Gene names refer to mouse genes. The read terminates 1 residue before the CDR3 end, so the remaining end is supplied by the germline J gene. The chain joins TRBV12-2 to TRBJ2-7; no firm D call. Germline CDR1 is SGHLS and CDR2 is HYDKME. The CDR3 is 11 amino acids. Between the trimmed V and J ends, which lost 0 bases and 4 bases, there was a span of 3 bases. Incomplete CDR3 DNA: TGTGCCAGCTCTCTCGATTATGAACAGTAC. This translates into CASSLDYEQY. The whole CDR3 sequence reads CASSLDYEQYF.

For this clone: Gene names are the mouse ones. The CDR3 end is not reached by the read, which stops 1 residue before it; the germline J gene fills it in. The genes are TRBV3 and TRBJ2-4; D uncertain. V was pared by 5 bases and J by 0 bases, with 12 bases between. Germline assignment: CDR1 SNHLY and CDR2 FYNGKV (reference sequence). The CDR3 contains 15 residues. The sequenced CDR3 bases are TGTGCCAGCAGCCCCCGCTTTACTAGTCAAAACACCTTGTAC. It specifies CASSPRFTSQNTLY. From start to end, the CDR3 is CASSPRFTSQNTLYF.

As concerns this clone: Any gene name here is a mouse gene name. Coverage ceases 1 residue before the CDR3 finishes, and the germline J gene fills in the end. The genes are TRBV12-1 and TRBJ2-7; D is undetermined. From germline, CDR1 is SGHSN and CDR2 HYEKVE. Deletions cut 0 bases from V and 1 base from J, with 0 bases between. The CDR3 spans 11 residues. The CDR3: CASSLSYEQYF. CDR3 DNA, as far as it was read: TGTGCCAGCTCTCTCTCCTATGAACAGTAC. Filled out from reference TRBV12-1 and TRBJ2-7, the complete variable domain reads DSGVVQSPRHIIKEKGGRSVLTCIPISGHSNVVWYQQTLGKELKFLIQHYEKVERDKGFLPSRFSVQQFDDYHSEMNMSALELEDSAMYFCASSLSYEQYFGPGTRLTVL.

A remark on this clone: Germline and genes: mouse. Read data end 1 residue before the CDR3 end; the end is taken from the germline J gene. The chain carries TRBV19 and TRBJ2-1; 7 bases align to TRBD2. The CDR3 is 16 residues long. Germline trimming cut 1 base from V and 1 base from J; bases unmatched to any gene: 5. The germline V gene encodes CDR1 FNHDT and CDR2 SITEND (reference sequence). The CDR3 protein is CASSIRGGGNYAEQFF. The CDR3 bases that were read are TGTGCCAGCAGTATACGGGGGGGAGGGAACTATGCTGAGCAGTTC.

Turning to this clone: Gene names follow the mouse nomenclature. The CDR3 goes on 1 residue after the read ends, and that part is filled in from the germline J gene. The chain links TRBV16 to TRBJ1-6, with D unresolved. TRBJ1-6 is treated as an ORF (open reading frame) with a function not yet certain. Deletions cut 0 bases from V and 3 bases from J, with 6 bases between. Per the germline V gene, CDR1 is SGHSA and CDR2 is FRNQAP. This CDR3 is built from 15 residues. The sequenced part of the CDR3 DNA is TGTGCAAGCAGCTTAGATCCCAGCTATAATTCGCCCCTCTAC. Translated, it gives CASSLDPSYNSPLY. The complete CDR3 reads CASSLDPSYNSPLYF.

A remark on this clone: The germline and genes are mouse ones. The CDR3 end is not reached by the read, which stops 1 residue before it; the germline J gene fills it in. The chain employs TRBV13-1 and TRBJ2-1; TRBD2 matches at 10 bases. Germline trimming cut 4 bases from V and 3 bases from J; bases unmatched to any gene: 1. The CDR3 covers 14 residues. Per the germline V gene, CDR1 is NSHNY and CDR2 is SYGAGN. CDR3 residues: CASSLGGRYAEQFF. CDR3 bases read: TGTGCCAGCAGTCTGGGGGGGCGCTATGCTGAGCAGTTC.

In its sample, this clone was seen a few times. Mouse germline and gene names are used. The CDR3 is cut off 1 residue early in the read; its end comes from the germline J gene. The chain combines TRBV26 with TRBJ2-4; D may be TRBD1 (6 bases). The germline V and J ends were trimmed by 4 bases and 2 bases, with 7 bases remaining between them. CDR3 length: 13 amino acids. CDR1 is KGHPV and CDR2 is FQNQEV in the germline V gene (reference sequence). The CDR3 region is CASSRDNQNTLYF. Partial CDR3 DNA: TGTGCCAGCAGTCGGGACAATCAAAACACCTTGTAC.

For this clone: All gene names here are mouse names. CDR3: CASSLGGFGNTLYF. CDR3 bases read: TGTGCCAGCAGTCTAGGGGGGTTTGGAAATACGCTCTAT. The chain is built from TRBV26 and TRBJ1-3, with D perhaps matching TRBD1 (6 bases). The sequenced fragment ends 1 residue before the CDR3 boundary, so the rest is inferred from the germline J gene. Germline CDR1 reads KGHPV; CDR2 reads FQNQEV (reference sequence). With 3 bases removed from V and 3 bases from J, the gap between germline ends came to 9 bases. This CDR3 region has 14 residues. The full variable domain, its missing parts supplied by reference TRBV26 and TRBJ1-3, is NSKVIQTPRYLVKGQGQKAKMRCIPEKGHPVVFWYQQNKNNEFKFLINFQNQEVLQQIDMTEKRFSAECPSNSPCSLEIQSSEAGDSALYLCASSLGGFGNTLYFGEGSRLIVV.

Remarks on this clone: Gene names follow the mouse nomenclature. From the germline J gene comes the end of the CDR3, since the read stops 1 residue before it. V and J are TRBV26 and TRBJ1-4, with unresolved D. The germline V gene encodes CDR1 KGHPV and CDR2 FQNQEV (reference sequence). With 8 bases removed from V and 7 bases from J, the gap between germline ends came to 11 bases. This CDR3 comprises 12 residues. The sequenced part of the CDR3 DNA is TGTGCCAGCGGGCAGGAGGGCGAAAGATTATTT. The encoded protein is CASGQEGERLF. The CDR3 in its entirety is CASGQEGERLFF. The entire variable domain, with the rest obtained from reference TRBV26 and TRBJ1-4, is as follows: NSKVIQTPRYLVKGQGQKAKMRCIPEKGHPVVFWYQQNKNNEFKFLINFQNQEVLQQIDMTEKRFSAECPSNSPCSLEIQSSEAGDSALYLCASGQEGERLFFGHGTKLSVL.